Given below is one T cell receptor (beta chain) in context. After extraction with the RNeasy kit, roughly 0.45 to 1 ug of the RNA was reverse transcribed using random hexamers. Across 54 Vbeta and 13 Jbeta, TCR beta CDR3 was amplified with immunoSEQ multiplex PCR. TCRdb ran MiXCR on the immunoSEQ multiplex PCR reads and lists one entry per CDR3 protein. The sample holds approximately 180,000 distinct CDR3 sequences, 95% seen once. From blood CD8+ and CD4+ T cells, TCR beta sequences were generated. Negative isolation yielded the CD8+ and CD4+ T cells, while FACS enriched the TEMRA cells. The CDR3 loop spans 13 amino acids. Per the germline V gene, CDR1 is SQVTM and CDR2 is ANQGSEA. V lost 1 base and J lost 9; bases outside the gene matches: 6. These data are taken from a study of CD8 T cells in Susac syndrome.

The receptor was derived from a human donor with multiple sclerosis. The sequencing sample was made of CD4+ T cells from PBMCs. V gene TRBV29-1 combines with J gene TRBJ2-1; 7 bases line up with TRBD1. CDR3 nucleotide sequence: TGCAGCGTTGAAGGACAGGGCCGTATTGAGCAGTTCTTC. Its protein product is CSVEGQGRIEQFF.